This T cell receptor beta chain was recovered during a study of beta chain features in type 1 diabetes. Sorted CD4+ subsets: naive, central memory, regulatory, stem cell-like memory (CD45RO/CCR7/CD25/CD127/CD95/CD27 panel). Turning to this clone: Its antigen is unidentified.

Study conclusions and caveats: When Type 1 diabetes patients were examined, their TCRB CDR3s proved moderately but significantly shorter in all four CD4+ subsets.

The CDR3 has 16 residues. Germline CDR1 reads SGHTA; CDR2 reads FQGNSA. J gave up 4 bases and V 5 bases, and 3 bases lay outside the gene matches. Every bit of the isolated RNA underwent reverse transcription, so sequencing read expressed TCRB transcripts. Here immunoSEQ multiplex PCR was the method, and the copy in TCRdb shows in-frame clones only, minus some. The table includes approximately 16,000 clones, about 70% detected once. V and J are TRBV7-2 and TRBJ2-2, with 14 bases matching TRBD2. Sequencing used stem cell memory CD4+ T cells from blood. The sequence was obtained from a man aged 30 to 39 with type 1 diabetes. The CDR3 region has the DNA TGTGCCAGCAGCGCCGGACTAGCGGGGGGCACCGGGGAGCTGTTTTTT. This translates into CASSAGLAGGTGELFF.